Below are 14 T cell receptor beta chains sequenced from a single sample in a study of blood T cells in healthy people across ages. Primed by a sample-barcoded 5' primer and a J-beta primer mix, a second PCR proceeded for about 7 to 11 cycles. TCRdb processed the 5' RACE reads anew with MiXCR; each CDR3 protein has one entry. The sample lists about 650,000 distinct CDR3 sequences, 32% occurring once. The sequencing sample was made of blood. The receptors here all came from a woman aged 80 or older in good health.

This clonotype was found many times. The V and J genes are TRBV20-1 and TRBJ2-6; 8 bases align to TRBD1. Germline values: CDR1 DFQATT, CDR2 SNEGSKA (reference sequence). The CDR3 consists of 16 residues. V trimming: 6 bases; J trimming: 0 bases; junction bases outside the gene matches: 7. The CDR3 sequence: CSARTGSSSGANVLTF. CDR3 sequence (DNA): TGCAGTGCCCGGACAGGGTCCTCCTCTGGGGCCAACGTCCTGACTTTC.

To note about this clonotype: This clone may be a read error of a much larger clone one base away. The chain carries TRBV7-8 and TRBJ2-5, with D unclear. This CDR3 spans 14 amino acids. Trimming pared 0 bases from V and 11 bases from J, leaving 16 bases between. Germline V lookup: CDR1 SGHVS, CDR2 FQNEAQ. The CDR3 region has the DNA TGTGCCAGCAGCTTAGCGCGCAGCCACAATGAGCAGTACTTC. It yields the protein CASSLARSHNEQYF. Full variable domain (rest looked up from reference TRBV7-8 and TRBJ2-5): GAGVSQSPRYKVAKRGQDVALRCDPISGHVSLFWYQQALGQGPEFLTYFQNEAQLDKSGLPSDRFFAERPEGSVSTLKIQRTQQEDSAVYLCASSLARSHNEQYFGPGTRLLVL.

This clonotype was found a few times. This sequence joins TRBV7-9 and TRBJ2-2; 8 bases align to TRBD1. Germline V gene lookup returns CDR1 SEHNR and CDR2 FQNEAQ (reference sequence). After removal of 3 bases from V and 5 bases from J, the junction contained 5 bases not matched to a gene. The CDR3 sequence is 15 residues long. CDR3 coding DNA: TGTGCCAGCAGCTTCCAGGGGGCGAGGACCGGGGAGCTGTTTTTT. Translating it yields CASSFQGARTGELFF.

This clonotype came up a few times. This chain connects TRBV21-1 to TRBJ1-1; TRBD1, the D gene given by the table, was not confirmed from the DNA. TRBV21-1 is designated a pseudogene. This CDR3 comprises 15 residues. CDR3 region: CASSKGGRGQAEAFF. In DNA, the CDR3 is TGTGCCAGCAGCAAAGGGGGCAGGGGGCAGGCTGAAGCTTTCTTT.

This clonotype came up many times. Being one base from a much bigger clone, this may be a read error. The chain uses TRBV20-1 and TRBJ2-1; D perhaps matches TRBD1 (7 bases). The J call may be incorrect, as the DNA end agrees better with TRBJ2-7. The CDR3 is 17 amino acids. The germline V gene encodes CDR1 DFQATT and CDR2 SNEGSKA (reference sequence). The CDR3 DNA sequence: TGCAGTGCTAGAGGTTCGGAGGGGGCCCTTTCCTACAATGAGCAGTACTTC. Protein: CSARGSEGALSYNEQYF.

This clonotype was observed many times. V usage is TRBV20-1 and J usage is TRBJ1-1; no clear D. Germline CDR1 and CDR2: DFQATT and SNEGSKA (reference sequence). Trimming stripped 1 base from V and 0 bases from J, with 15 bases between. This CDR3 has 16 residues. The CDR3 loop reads CSARVGGSGLNTEAFF. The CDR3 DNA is TGCAGTGCTAGAGTAGGAGGGTCGGGATTGAACACTGAAGCTTTCTTT.

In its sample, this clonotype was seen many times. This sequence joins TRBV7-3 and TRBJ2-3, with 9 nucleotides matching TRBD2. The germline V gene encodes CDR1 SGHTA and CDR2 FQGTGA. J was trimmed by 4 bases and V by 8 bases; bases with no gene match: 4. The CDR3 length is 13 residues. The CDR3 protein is CASGRGGADTQYF. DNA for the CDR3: TGTGCCAGCGGACGCGGGGGGGCAGATACGCAGTATTTT.

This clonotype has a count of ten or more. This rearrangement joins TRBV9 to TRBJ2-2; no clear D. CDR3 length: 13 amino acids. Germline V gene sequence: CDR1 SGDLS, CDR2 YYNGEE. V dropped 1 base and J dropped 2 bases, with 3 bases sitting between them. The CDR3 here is CASSVSNTGELFF. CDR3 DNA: TGTGCCAGCAGCGTATCAAACACCGGGGAGCTGTTTTTT.

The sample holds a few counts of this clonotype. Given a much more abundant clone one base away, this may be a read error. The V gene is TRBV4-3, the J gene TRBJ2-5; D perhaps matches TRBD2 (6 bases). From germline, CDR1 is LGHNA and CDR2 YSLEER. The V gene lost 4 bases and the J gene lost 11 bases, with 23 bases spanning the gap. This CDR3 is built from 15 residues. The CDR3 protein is CASSLGGTDNNEQYF. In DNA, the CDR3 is TGCGCCAGCAGCCTTGGGGGGACTGACAACAATGAGCAGTACTTC.

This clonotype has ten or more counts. CDR3 protein: CASSLRTSGGFEQFF. The DNA of the CDR3 is TGTGCCAGCAGCCTAAGAACTAGCGGGGGGTTTGAGCAGTTCTTC. This chain links TRBV9 with TRBJ2-1, with TRBD2 identical over 12 bases. This CDR3 contains 15 residues. Trimming took 4 bases from V and 9 from J; bases not matched to a gene: 8. Looked up from germline, CDR1 is SGDLS and CDR2 is YYNGEE.

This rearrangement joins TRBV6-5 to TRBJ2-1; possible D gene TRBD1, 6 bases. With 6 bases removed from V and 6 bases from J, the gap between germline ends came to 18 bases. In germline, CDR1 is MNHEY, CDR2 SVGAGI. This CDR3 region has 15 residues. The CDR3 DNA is TGTGCCAGCAGGCTCAAGGTAGGGGGAATCAATGAGCAGTTCTTC. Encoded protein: CASRLKVGGINEQFF.

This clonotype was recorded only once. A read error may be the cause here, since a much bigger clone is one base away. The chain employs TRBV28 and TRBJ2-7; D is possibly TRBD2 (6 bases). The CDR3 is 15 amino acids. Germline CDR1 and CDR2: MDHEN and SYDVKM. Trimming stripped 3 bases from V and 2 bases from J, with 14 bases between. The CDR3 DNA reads TGTGCCAGCAGTTTCCCGCAGGGACTTGCCTACGAGCAGTACTTC. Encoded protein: CASSFPQGLAYEQYF.

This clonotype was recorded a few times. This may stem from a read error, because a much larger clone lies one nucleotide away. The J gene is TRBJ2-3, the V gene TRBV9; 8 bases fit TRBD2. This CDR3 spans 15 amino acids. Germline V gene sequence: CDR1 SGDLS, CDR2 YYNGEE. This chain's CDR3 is CASSVSGVPTDTRYF. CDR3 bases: TGTGCCAGCAGCGTTAGCGGGGTCCCCACAGATACGCGGTATTTT. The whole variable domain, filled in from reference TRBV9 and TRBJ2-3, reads DSGVTQTPKHLITATGQRVTLRCSPRSGDLSVYWYQQSLDQGLQFLIQYYNGEERAKGNILERFSAQQFPDLHSELNLSSLELGDSALYFCASSVSGVPTDTRYFGPGTRLTVL.

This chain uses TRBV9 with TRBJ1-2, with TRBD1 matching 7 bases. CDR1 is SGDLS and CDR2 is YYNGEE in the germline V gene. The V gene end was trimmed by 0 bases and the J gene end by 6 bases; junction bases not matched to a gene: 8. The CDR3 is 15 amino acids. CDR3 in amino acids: CASSVARQGSDGYTF. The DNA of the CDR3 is TGTGCCAGCAGCGTAGCCCGACAGGGTTCGGATGGCTACACCTTC. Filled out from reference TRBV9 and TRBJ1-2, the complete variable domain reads DSGVTQTPKHLITATGQRVTLRCSPRSGDLSVYWYQQSLDQGLQFLIQYYNGEERAKGNILERFSAQQFPDLHSELNLSSLELGDSALYFCASSVARQGSDGYTFGSGTRLTVV.